The clone carrying this T cell receptor beta chain was detected a few times. Its antigen is unknown. This specimen belongs to a study of T cells in Graves' hyperthyroidism and ophthalmopathy. Findings of the study overall: Blood shared most expanded thyroid clonotypes above 0.001. It was a median around 6 months before onset that the model predicted ophthalmopathy.

The V and J ends lost 7 bases and 2 bases, in that order; junction bases with no gene match: 17. Germline lookup yields CDR1 ENHRY and CDR2 SYGVKD. This CDR3 has 18 residues. Exclusion of a patient resulted from uncontrolled infection, other autoimmune disease, pregnancy or lactation. From RNA transcripts, TCR beta CDR3 regions were amplified. Initially, a first-round RT-PCR of the TCR CDR3 employed the HTBI primer set. TCRdb reprocessed the multiplex PCR reads with MiXCR, giving one entry per CDR3 protein. The sample includes approximately 600,000 distinct CDR3 sequences, 12% to 15% of them seen just once.

The genes are TRBV10-3 and TRBJ2-7; 10 nucleotides match TRBD1. Specimen: blood. This receptor was obtained from a woman between 18 and 29 years old with Graves' ophthalmopathy. The CDR3 is CAINSRDRGRGIAYEQYF. CDR3 nucleotide sequence: TGTGCCATCAATTCCCGGGACAGGGGAAGGGGAATTGCCTACGAGCAGTACTTC.